The sample holds a few counts of the clone carrying this T cell receptor beta chain. The sample is drawn from a study of T-cell reconstitution after alpha-beta-depleted transplantation in children. Preparing the TCRbeta library involved the use of unique molecular identifiers. TCRdb itself ran the PCR reads through MiXCR, one entry per CDR3 protein. The profile covers 20,000 to 25,000 distinct CDR3 sequences, with roughly a tenth appearing a single time and about 23% taken by the ten largest. CDR3 length equals 15 residues. The ends were cut back, 5 bases at V and 3 bases at J, with 16 bases in the middle. Germline assignment: CDR1 SGHTA and CDR2 FQGNSA.

The gene calls are TRBV7-2 and TRBJ1-2, with D perhaps TRBD1 (5 bases). Sequencing was performed on PBMCs from the stem cell graft donor, taken from the stem cell graft. The sequence came from a human donor who donated a stem cell graft to a child with chronic granulomatous disease. This CDR3 is CASSPGDGEYYGYTF. The CDR3 coding sequence is TGTGCCAGCAGCCCTGGGGACGGAGAATACTATGGCTACACCTTC.